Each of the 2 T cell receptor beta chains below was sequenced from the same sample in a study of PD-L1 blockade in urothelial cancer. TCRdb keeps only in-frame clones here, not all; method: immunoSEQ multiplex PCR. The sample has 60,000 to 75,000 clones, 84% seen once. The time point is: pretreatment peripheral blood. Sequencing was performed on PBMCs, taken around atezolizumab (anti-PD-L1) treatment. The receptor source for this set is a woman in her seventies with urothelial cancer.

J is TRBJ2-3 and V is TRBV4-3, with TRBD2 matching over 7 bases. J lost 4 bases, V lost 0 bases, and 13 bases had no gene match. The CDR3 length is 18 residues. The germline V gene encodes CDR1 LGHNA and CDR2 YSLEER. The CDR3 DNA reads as TGCGCCAGCAGCCAAGAAAAGGACTCGCGGGGGTGGGCAGATACGCAGTATTTT. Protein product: CASSQEKDSRGWADTQYF.

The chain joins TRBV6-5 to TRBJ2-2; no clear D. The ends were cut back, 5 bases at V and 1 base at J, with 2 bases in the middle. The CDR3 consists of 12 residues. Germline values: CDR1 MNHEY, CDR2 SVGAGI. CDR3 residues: CASSRNTGELFF. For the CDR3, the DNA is TGTGCCAGCAGTCGGAACACCGGGGAGCTGTTTTTT.